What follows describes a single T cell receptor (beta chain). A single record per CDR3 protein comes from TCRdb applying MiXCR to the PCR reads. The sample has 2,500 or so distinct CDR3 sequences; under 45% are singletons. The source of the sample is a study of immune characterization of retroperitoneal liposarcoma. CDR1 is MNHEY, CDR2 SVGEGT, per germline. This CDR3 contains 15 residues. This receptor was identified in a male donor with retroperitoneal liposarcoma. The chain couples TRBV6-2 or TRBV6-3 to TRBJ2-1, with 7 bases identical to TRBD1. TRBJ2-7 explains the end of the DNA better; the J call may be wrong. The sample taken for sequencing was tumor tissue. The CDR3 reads CASSYPRDSYYEQYF. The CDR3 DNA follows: TGTGCCAGCAGTTACCCCCGGGACAGCTACTACGAGCAGTACTTC.